Detailed here is one TCR beta chain. What it recognizes is unknown. Caucasian adults living in Nashville, Tennessee, provided all samples. The CDR3 extends over 15 amino acids. Germline V gene sequence: CDR1 MNHNS, CDR2 SASEGT. Deletions cut 3 bases from V and 4 bases from J, with 15 bases between. In the source study's methods: For the immunoSEQ data, sequences were junction-only without quality scores, so filtering differed. Sequencing used immunoSEQ multiplex PCR; TCRdb keeps in-frame clones, though not all of them. Clone size and the V and J calls come from that table; the DNA yielded D and trimming. The table shows more than 1,200,000 clones, with approximately 98.5% occurring only once. The record originates from a study of shared clonotypes between healthy human individuals. Whole-study findings and limits: Sharing across four donors was seen in 4% to 6.5% of naive CD4 clonotypes.

The sample was naive CD4+ T cells sorted from blood. The subset was: CD45RA+ positively selected. The receptor's source is a man aged 30 to 45 in good health. The chain employs TRBV6-1 and TRBJ1-2; no firm D call. The CDR3 sequence: CASSDLFGSRYGYTF. CDR3 coding DNA: TGTGCCAGCAGTGACTTATTTGGAAGTCGCTATGGCTACACCTTC.